One sample yielded the 7 T cell receptor beta chains listed below, sequenced in a study of T cells after yellow fever vaccination. One entry per CDR3 protein, called by TCRdb with MiXCR from the 5' RACE reads. The sample contains 450,000 to 650,000 distinct CDR3 sequences, about 13% of which appear only once. This specimen was PBMCs, taken on the day of the yellow fever booster vaccination. All receptors come from a man aged 25-45 years who received the YFV17D yellow fever vaccine.

This clonotype was detected ten times or more. The chain recombines TRBV24-1 with TRBJ2-3, with TRBD2 matching 11 bases. The CDR3 is made up of 17 amino acids. Germline CDR1 and CDR2: KGHDR and SFDVKD. Trimming cost V 3 bases and J 2 bases; bases outside gene matches: 6. The CDR3 spells CATSDAPSGGPTDTQYF. CDR3 bases: TGTGCCACCAGTGATGCGCCTAGCGGGGGGCCCACAGATACGCAGTATTTT.

V and J are TRBV7-9 and TRBJ2-3; perhaps TRBD1 as D (5 bases). From germline, CDR1 is SEHNR and CDR2 FQNEAQ (reference sequence). Trimming took off 2 bases at V and 2 bases at J, with 8 bases between the two ends. The CDR3 is 14 residues long. DNA for the CDR3: TGTGCCAGCAGCTTATCGACAGACACAGATACGCAGTATTTT. Its translation: CASSLSTDTDTQYF.

This clonotype has a handful of counts. The chain recombines TRBV28 with TRBJ2-7; D unresolved. Deletions cut 6 bases from V and 0 bases from J, with 9 bases between. Germline V lookup: CDR1 MDHEN, CDR2 SYDVKM. The CDR3 has 13 amino acids. DNA for the CDR3: TGTGCCAGCAGGGAACCGGTCTCCTACGAGCAGTACTTC. Translating it yields CASREPVSYEQYF.

This clonotype was counted a few times. V gene TRBV15 combines with J gene TRBJ2-7; D perhaps matches TRBD1 (5 bases). Trimming took 5 bases from V and 0 from J, leaving 8 bases between them. Germline V gives CDR1 LNHNV, CDR2 YYDKDF (reference sequence). This CDR3 spans 13 amino acids. In DNA, the CDR3 is TGTGCCACCAGCCCAGACAGCTCCTACGAGCAGTACTTC. It translates to CATSPDSSYEQYF.

This clonotype was detected only a few times. V usage is TRBV7-9 and J usage is TRBJ1-1; the match to TRBD1 covers 7 bases. J gave up 5 bases and V 5 bases, and 8 bases lay outside the gene matches. Germline V gives CDR1 SEHNR, CDR2 FQNEAQ (reference sequence). The CDR3 sequence is 14 residues long. CDR3 in DNA: TGTGCCAGCAGCCTTTCCACGACAGGGACTGAAGCTTTCTTT. This codes for CASSLSTTGTEAFF. The entire variable domain, with the rest obtained from reference TRBV7-9 and TRBJ1-1, is as follows: DTGVSQNPRHKITKRGQNVTFRCDPISEHNRLYWYRQTLGQGPEFLTYFQNEAQLEKSRLLSDRFSAERPKGSFSTLEIQRTEQGDSAMYLCASSLSTTGTEAFFGQGTRLTVV.

This clonotype occurred a few times. The V and J genes are TRBV19 and TRBJ2-7; D gene uncertain. CDR1 is LNHDA and CDR2 is SQIVND in the germline V gene (reference sequence). Trimming cost V 5 bases and J 2 bases, with 16 bases left between them. The CDR3 totals 15 residues. CDR3: CASSPNPDLPYEQYF. CDR3 DNA sequence: TGTGCCAGTAGTCCGAACCCGGACCTCCCCTACGAGCAGTACTTC.

This clonotype was detected many times. The genes are TRBV5-6 and TRBJ2-5; D is ambiguous. The CDR3 length is 13 residues. Trimming stripped 2 bases from V and 1 base from J, with 6 bases between. Germline values: CDR1 SGHDT, CDR2 YYEEEE. CDR3 DNA sequence: TGTGCCAGCAGCTTTGGCTTCCAAGAGACCCAGTACTTC. Translation: CASSFGFQETQYF.